This T cell receptor beta chain came from a study of graft-versus-host responses after intestinal transplantation. Here immunoSEQ multiplex PCR was the method, and the copy in TCRdb shows in-frame clones only, minus some. The profile shows about 100,000 clones, roughly 87% of them singletons. This clone was seen more than once but under ten times. What it binds is not known. V lost 1 base to trimming and J lost 0 bases, with 8 bases between them. The CDR3 consists of 15 residues. Per the germline V gene, CDR1 is SEHNR and CDR2 is FQNEAQ (reference sequence). The TCR sequence derives from a human donor who was the organ donor for an intestinal transplant. The specimen was unstimulated CD4+ T cells sorted from spleen or lymph node cells, collected before transplant. The chain is built from TRBV7-9 and TRBJ2-3; the D gene is possibly TRBD2 (6 bases). The DNA for the CDR3 is TGTGCCAGCAGCTTAGAAGGGACTAGCACAGATACGCAGTATTTT. Amino acid sequence: CASSLEGTSTDTQYF.